The 11 T cell receptor beta chains below all came from one sample that was sequenced in a study of spatial heterogeneity in lung cancer. Study-wide results and caveats: Counts that tracked tumor mutation counts were those of expanded intratumoral alpha and beta TCRs.

These receptors' antigens are unknown. Time point described: sample taken at primary tumor resection. TCRdb re-derived calls from the 5' RACE reads in MiXCR, one entry per CDR3 protein. The repertoire holds fewer than 6,500 distinct CDR3 sequences, with about 7.6% as singletons. This material consisted of lung tumor tissue, taken at surgery. These receptor sequences come from a female donor with early-stage non-small cell lung cancer.

This clonotype has at least ten counts. Since it is a stray read in a library aimed at alpha chains, this beta chain has a size that is not meaningful. This chain uses TRBV7-2 with TRBJ2-5, with 10 bases lining up with TRBD1. Germline loops: CDR1 SGHTA, CDR2 FQGNSA. The CDR3 contains 13 residues. V lost 6 bases and J lost 4; bases outside the gene matches: 2. The CDR3 here is CASRTGGGETQYF. The CDR3 DNA follows: TGTGCCAGCAGGACAGGGGGCGGAGAGACCCAGTACTTC.

This clonotype is medium-sized (0.01 to 0.1%) in the sample. This beta chain came through as a stray read in a library set up for alpha chains, and its size says little. The genes are TRBV20-1 and TRBJ2-7; no clear D gene. Trimming took off 3 bases at V and 0 bases at J, with 9 bases between the two ends. Germline lookup yields CDR1 DFQATT and CDR2 SNEGSKA (reference sequence). The CDR3 is 13 residues long. CDR3 sequence (DNA): TGCAGTGCTAGGCTCGGCCACTCCTACGAGCAGTACTTC. Translating gives CSARLGHSYEQYF.

This clonotype counts as medium-sized. This beta chain was picked up by a library intended for alpha chains and is off target, so its count carries little meaning. V usage is TRBV6-2 or TRBV6-3 and J usage is TRBJ2-1; D unclear. The CDR3 is 11 amino acids. Germline V gene data show CDR1 as MNHEY and CDR2 as SVGEGT. V lost 7 bases and J lost 5, with 6 bases in between. CDR3 residues: CASTRDNEQFF. The CDR3 bases are TGTGCCAGCACACGGGACAATGAGCAGTTCTTC.

In this sample, this clonotype turned up many times. Because this beta chain is a stray read in a library intended to capture alpha chains, its abundance should not be given much weight. This rearrangement joins TRBV6-6 to TRBJ1-2; a possible D gene is TRBD1 (5 bases). The germline gives CDR1 MNHNY, CDR2 SVGAGI (reference sequence). V was trimmed by 8 bases and J by 4 bases, leaving 14 bases between them. The CDR3 runs to 13 residues. CDR3 DNA: TGTGCCAGCGGGGGGATCCCGGGCTATGGCTACACCTTC. This codes for CASGGIPGYGYTF.

The table lists this clonotype with many counts. For a library built for alpha chains, this beta chain is a stray read; little rests on its size. This chain connects TRBV28 to TRBJ2-3; 10 bases map to TRBD2. The junction had 6 bases not matched to a gene; V was cut back by 1 base and J by 2 bases. The CDR3 extends over 17 amino acids. In germline, CDR1 is MDHEN, CDR2 SYDVKM. The CDR3 region is CASSLFPSGGHTDTQYF. CDR3 coding DNA: TGTGCCAGCAGTTTATTCCCTAGCGGGGGACACACAGATACGCAGTATTTT.

This clonotype is medium-sized in the sample. The library was prepared for alpha chains; this beta chain is a stray read, so its frequency means little. The V and J genes are TRBV27 and TRBJ1-5; D not resolved. V lost 6 bases, J lost 0 bases, and 6 bases lay in between. CDR1 is MNHEY, CDR2 SMNVEV, per germline (reference sequence). The CDR3 spans 13 residues. Here the CDR3 DNA reads TGTGCCAGCAGGGTAGATAGCAATCAGCCCCAGCATTTT. Translation gives CASRVDSNQPQHF.

The table lists this clonotype with many counts. The library was built for alpha chains, so this beta chain is an off-target read and its size means little. The chain joins TRBV7-2 to TRBJ2-7; 8 positions agree with TRBD2. Germline V gene lookup returns CDR1 SGHTA and CDR2 FQGNSA. The CDR3 has 13 amino acids. J gave up 3 bases and V 5 bases, and 3 bases lay outside the gene matches. The CDR3 nucleotides are TGTGCCAGCAGCCCTACTAGCGGCTACGAGCAGTACTTC. Protein sequence: CASSPTSGYEQYF.

This clonotype showed up many times. This beta chain is an unintended read in a library built for alpha chains; its size means little. CDR3 bases: TGTGCCAGCAGGGAGGGACCGATGAACACTGAAGCTTTCTTT. This gives the protein CASREGPMNTEAFF. This chain connects TRBV28 to TRBJ1-1, with TRBD1 as a possible D gene (5 bases). The CDR3 has 14 residues. V gave up 6 bases and J gave up 0 bases, with 11 bases separating them. Germline CDR1 is MDHEN and CDR2 is SYDVKM.

This clonotype appeared many times. Being off target in a library aimed at alpha chains, this beta chain has a size of little meaning. The chain employs TRBV12-3 or TRBV12-4 and TRBJ2-6; maybe TRBD2 (6 bases). This CDR3 has 15 amino acids. Deletions cut 5 bases from V and 2 bases from J, with 10 bases between. Here the CDR3 reads CASSLRGAGANVLTF. CDR3 in DNA: TGTGCCAGCAGTCTACGCGGGGCTGGGGCCAACGTCCTGACTTTC.

This clonotype was seen at least ten times. This beta chain lies outside the target of a library built for alpha chains; its clone size means little. This rearrangement joins TRBV6-2 or TRBV6-3 to TRBJ2-7; 10 nucleotides agree with TRBD2. The trim removed 6 bases at V and 2 bases at J, leaving 13 bases unmatched. Germline V CDR1 and CDR2: MNHEY, SVGEGT. This CDR3 comprises 17 residues. CDR3 loop: CASRRLAGLDVAYEQYF. The CDR3 DNA reads TGTGCCAGCAGAAGACTAGCGGGTCTCGATGTGGCCTACGAGCAGTACTTC.

By proportion, this clonotype is medium-sized. The library was built for alpha chains, so this beta chain is an off-target read and its size means little. The rearrangement links TRBV7-2 to TRBJ2-3, with D possibly TRBD2 on 6 matching bases. V lost 10 bases and J lost 5, with 16 bases in between. The CDR3 is 13 amino acids. CDR1 is SGHTA and CDR2 is FQGNSA in the germline V gene. The CDR3, as DNA: TGTGCCACCGGGACTTCGTCCCGAGATACGCAGTATTTT. It translates to CATGTSSRDTQYF.